Listed here are 9 T cell receptor beta chains from one sample, sequenced in a study of T-cell reconstitution after alpha-beta-depleted transplantation in children. Library preparation (for TCRbeta) was performed with unique molecular identifiers. TCRdb analysed the PCR reads with MiXCR anew, one entry per CDR3 protein. The table shows about 210,000 distinct CDR3 sequences, with approximately 17% occurring only once. Here the sequenced sample was PBMCs, mostly from graft donor cells, taken 360 days after TCRalphabeta/CD19-depleted stem cell transplant. The receptors stem from a male patient between 2 and 10 years old who had a stem cell transplant for acute lymphoblastic leukemia, so the T cells may come from the graft donor.

The chain has TRBV10-3 and TRBJ2-1; 7 bases are shared with TRBD1. This CDR3 has 14 residues. V shed 7 bases and J 2 bases; nucleotides not matched to a gene: 5. Germline CDR1 and CDR2: ENHRY and SYGVKD. The CDR3 spells CAITPGQPYNEQFF. Here the CDR3 DNA reads TGTGCCATCACCCCGGGACAGCCCTACAATGAGCAGTTCTTC.

This clonotype was recorded a few times. J is TRBJ2-1 and V is TRBV7-2, with D possibly being TRBD1 (5 bases). Germline V gene sequence: CDR1 SGHTA, CDR2 FQGNSA. CDR3 length: 17 amino acids. Trimming stripped 2 bases from V and 5 bases from J, with 19 bases between. CDR3 residues: CASSLNWLAGKDNEQFF. The CDR3, as DNA: TGTGCCAGCAGCTTAAACTGGTTGGCAGGGAAGGACAATGAGCAGTTCTTC. The full variable domain, rest sourced from reference TRBV7-2 and TRBJ2-1, is GAGVSQSPSNKVTEKGKDVELRCDPISGHTALYWYRQSLGQGLEFLIYFQGNSAPDKSGLPSDRFSAERTGGSVSTLTIQRTQQEDSAVYLCASSLNWLAGKDNEQFFGPGTRLTVL.

This sequence joins TRBV5-1 and TRBJ2-5, with TRBD2 matching 7 bases. V was pared by 5 bases and J by 2 bases, with 9 bases of the junction left unmatched. Germline V gene data show CDR1 as SGHRS and CDR2 as YFSETQ. The CDR3 totals 15 residues. In DNA form, the CDR3 reads TGCGCCAGCAGTTTCGTCACTAGCGCTCAAGAGACCCAGTACTTC. The encoded protein is CASSFVTSAQETQYF.

This clonotype showed up just a few times. The chain recombines TRBV29-1 with TRBJ2-1, with a weak D call TRBD1 (6 bases). Trimming pared 1 base from V and 9 bases from J, leaving 19 bases between. Germline V lookup: CDR1 SQVTM, CDR2 ANQGSEA. This CDR3 is 15 amino acids long. The CDR3 nucleotides are TGCAGCGTTGAAGGAACAGGGTCGGTCGTAGGTGAGCAGTTCTTC. Its protein is CSVEGTGSVVGEQFF.

This clonotype was detected a few times. The rearrangement uses TRBV29-1 and TRBJ2-5; tentatively, D is TRBD1 (5 bases). Trimming stripped 7 bases from V and 3 bases from J, with 12 bases between. CDR1 and CDR2 from the germline V gene are SQVTM and ANQGSEA. The CDR3 length is 12 residues. The CDR3 DNA reads as TGCAGCGGAGTAGGGGCAGAAGAGACCCAGTACTTC. This translates into CSGVGAEETQYF.

The sample holds a few counts of this clonotype. The chain joins TRBV7-2 to TRBJ1-6; 8 bases align to TRBD1. Trimming removed 2 bases from V and 4 bases from J; junction bases left unmatched: 7. Germline V gene sequence: CDR1 SGHTA, CDR2 FQGNSA. This CDR3 spans 17 amino acids. CDR3 amino acids: CASSLHPGQEYNSPLHF. The DNA for the CDR3 is TGTGCCAGCAGCTTACACCCGGGACAGGAATATAATTCACCCCTCCACTTT.

The chain recombines TRBV12-3 or TRBV12-4 with TRBJ2-5; TRBD1 might be the D (6 bases). The V and J ends lost 5 bases and 5 bases respectively, with 15 bases between them. The CDR3 totals 14 residues. CDR3 sequence: CASSPSGARETQYF. The DNA for the CDR3 is TGTGCCAGCAGTCCTTCAGGGGCAAGGGAGACCCAGTACTTC.

The J gene is TRBJ2-5, the V gene TRBV5-1, with D perhaps TRBD1 or TRBD2 (5 bases each). The CDR3 consists of 15 residues. The germline V gene encodes CDR1 SGHRS and CDR2 YFSETQ. The V and J ends lost 4 bases and 2 bases respectively, with 15 bases between them. In nucleotides, the CDR3 is TGCGCCAGCAGCCCTGAGAGGGGATTACAAGAGACCCAGTACTTC. Translation: CASSPERGLQETQYF.

This clonotype was counted ten times or more. V and J are TRBV5-4 and TRBJ1-1; D call uncertain. The CDR3 runs to 14 residues. The germline V gene has CDR1 SGHNT and CDR2 YYREEE (reference sequence). Trimming removed 3 bases at V and 3 bases at J, with 12 bases between. CDR3 bases: TGTGCCAGCAGCTCGGGAGGTTGGGACACTGAAGCTTTCTTT. Translated: CASSSGGWDTEAFF.